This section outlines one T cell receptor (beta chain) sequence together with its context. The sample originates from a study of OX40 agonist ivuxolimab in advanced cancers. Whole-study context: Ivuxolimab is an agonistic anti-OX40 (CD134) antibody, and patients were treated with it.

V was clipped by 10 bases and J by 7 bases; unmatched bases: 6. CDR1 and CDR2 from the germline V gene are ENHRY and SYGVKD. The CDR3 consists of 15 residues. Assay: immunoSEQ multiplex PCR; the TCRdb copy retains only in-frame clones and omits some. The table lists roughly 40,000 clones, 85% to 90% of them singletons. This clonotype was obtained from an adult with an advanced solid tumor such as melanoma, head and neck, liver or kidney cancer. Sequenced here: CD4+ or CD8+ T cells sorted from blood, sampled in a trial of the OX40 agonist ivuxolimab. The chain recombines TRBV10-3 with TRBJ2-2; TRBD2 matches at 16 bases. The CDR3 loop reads CATGTSGRASGELFF. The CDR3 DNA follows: TGTGCCACCGGGACTAGCGGGAGGGCCAGCGGGGAGCTGTTTTTT.